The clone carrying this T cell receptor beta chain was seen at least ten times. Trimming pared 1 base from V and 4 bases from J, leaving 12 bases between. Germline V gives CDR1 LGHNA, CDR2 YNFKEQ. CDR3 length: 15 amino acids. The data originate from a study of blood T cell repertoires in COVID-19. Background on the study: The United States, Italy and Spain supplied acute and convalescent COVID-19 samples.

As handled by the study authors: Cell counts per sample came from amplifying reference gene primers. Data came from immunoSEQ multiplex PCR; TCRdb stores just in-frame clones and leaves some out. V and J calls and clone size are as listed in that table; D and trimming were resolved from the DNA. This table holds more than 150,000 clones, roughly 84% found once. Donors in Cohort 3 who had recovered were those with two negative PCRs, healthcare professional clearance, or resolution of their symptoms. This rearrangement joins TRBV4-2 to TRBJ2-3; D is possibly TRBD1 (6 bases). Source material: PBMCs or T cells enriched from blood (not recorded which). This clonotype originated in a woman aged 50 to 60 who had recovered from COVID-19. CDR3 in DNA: TGTGCCAGCAGCCAAGCGGTGGGGGCAGCAGATACGCAGTATTTT. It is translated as CASSQAVGAADTQYF.